These 13 T cell receptor beta chains share one sample of origin, sequenced in a study of T-cell memory formation after mild COVID-19 (dated by TCRdb to the early 2020s). The method behind the library was 5' RACE. Sequenced on an Illumina NovaSeq 6000. The public reads were reprocessed in TCRdb via fastp at Q25 and MiXCR, keeping in-frame beta chains. Here each entry gathers all rows of one CDR3 protein and keeps the most common genes and DNA. Across this sample there are hundreds of thousands of distinct CDR3 sequences, with around 25% seen only once. The ten largest clones represent roughly an eighth of the sample. Sequencing used PBMCs or a T cell subset sorted from them (not recorded which). The receptors were sampled from an adult woman who had mild COVID-19 (a few samples of this study predate the infection). The sample titles of this study are shuffled in the database, so cell type and time point are left out; the donor was told from shared clones.

In its sample, this clonotype was seen a few times. The CDR3 DNA follows: TGTGCCAGCAGCCCATGGACAGCTTCTAATGAAAAACTGTTTTTT. Translated, it gives CASSPWTASNEKLFF. The V gene is TRBV11-2, the J gene TRBJ1-4; maybe TRBD1 (6 bases). The CDR3 is 15 amino acids. Germline V gene sequence: CDR1 SGHAT, CDR2 FQNNGV. V gave up 5 bases and J gave up 3 bases, with 13 bases separating them.

This sequence joins TRBV3-1 and TRBJ1-1, with D possibly being TRBD1 (6 bases). The length of the CDR3 is 15 residues. Germline V gene data show CDR1 as LGHDT and CDR2 as YNNKEL (reference sequence). V gave up 3 bases and J gave up 4 bases, with 15 bases separating them. For the CDR3, the DNA is TGTGCCAGCAGCCATTCCGGGACACCTGCCACTGAAGCTTTCTTT. This translates into CASSHSGTPATEAFF.

This chain connects TRBV15 to TRBJ1-1; 9 bases are shared with TRBD1. V lost 3 bases and J lost 0; bases outside the gene matches: 5. Germline CDR1 LNHNV, CDR2 YYDKDF (reference sequence). The CDR3 has 16 residues. The CDR3 spells CATSRGTGRMNTEAFF. The CDR3 DNA sequence: TGTGCCACCAGCAGGGGGACAGGGCGAATGAACACTGAAGCTTTCTTT. Together with reference TRBV15 and TRBJ1-1, the CDR3 gives the full variable domain: DAMVIQNPRYQVTQFGKPVTLSCSQTLNHNVMYWYQQKSSQAPKLLFHYYDKDFNNEADTPDNFQSRRPNTSFCFLDIRSPGLGDTAMYLCATSRGTGRMNTEAFFGQGTRLTVV.

The chain carries TRBV7-3 and TRBJ2-5, with unresolved D. CDR1 is SGHTA and CDR2 is FQGTGA in the germline V gene. The length of the CDR3 is 15 residues. Trimming pared 1 base from V and 2 bases from J, leaving 11 bases between. The chain's CDR3 is CASSLNSAVQETQYF. As DNA, the CDR3 is TGTGCCAGCAGCTTAAATTCGGCAGTTCAAGAGACCCAGTACTTC.

The table lists this clonotype with a few counts. V is TRBV5-1 and J is TRBJ2-7; D possibly corresponds to TRBD2 (6 bases). V lost 4 bases to trimming and J lost 5 bases, with 22 bases between them. Germline V gives CDR1 SGHRS, CDR2 YFSETQ. The CDR3 extends over 16 amino acids. The CDR3 loop is CASSQLGGVGINEQYF. The CDR3 DNA sequence: TGCGCCAGCAGCCAACTGGGGGGAGTCGGTATCAACGAGCAGTACTTC.

For the CDR3, the DNA is TGTGCCAGCAGTATTAGCGGGGTCGAGCAGTACTTC. This sequence encodes CASSISGVEQYF. The genes are TRBV6-5 and TRBJ2-7; 8 bases are shared with TRBD2. The CDR3 loop spans 12 amino acids. The V gene end was trimmed by 5 bases and the J gene end by 6 bases; junction bases not matched to a gene: 3. Germline lookup yields CDR1 MNHEY and CDR2 SVGAGI.

The CDR3 DNA sequence: TGTGCCACCAGCAGAGTGGGTCAAGAGACCCAGTACTTC. Encoded protein: CATSRVGQETQYF. This sequence joins TRBV15 and TRBJ2-5, with D hard to call. Germline assignment: CDR1 LNHNV and CDR2 YYDKDF (reference sequence). CDR3 length: 13 residues. V dropped 1 base and J dropped 2 bases, with 5 bases sitting between them.

The table lists this clonotype with a few counts. The V and J genes are TRBV6-4 and TRBJ1-6; no reliable D call. Germline loops: CDR1 MRHNA, CDR2 SNTAGT. This CDR3 comprises 16 residues. Trimming took off 0 bases at V and 5 bases at J, with 11 bases between the two ends. The CDR3 DNA reads as TGTGCCAGCAGTGACTCTTCGAGAGGAGATAATTCACCCCTCCACTTT. Amino acid sequence: CASSDSSRGDNSPLHF.

The sample holds a few counts of this clonotype. The chain has TRBV9 and TRBJ2-7; D call uncertain. The CDR3 extends over 13 amino acids. Germline assignment: CDR1 SGDLS and CDR2 YYNGEE. With 0 bases removed from V and 8 bases from J, the gap between germline ends came to 12 bases. The CDR3 DNA reads as TGTGCCAGCAGCGTAGCGGAAGGGTCTCAGCAGTACTTC. Translated, it gives CASSVAEGSQQYF.

This clonotype turned up a few times. This sequence joins TRBV19 and TRBJ2-2; 8 bases agree with TRBD2. J lost 4 bases, V lost 0 bases, and 7 bases had no gene match. This CDR3 has 17 residues. Per germline, CDR1 LNHDA and CDR2 SQIVND (reference sequence). CDR3 in amino acids: CASSIDRSGSLTGELFF. CDR3 sequence (DNA): TGTGCCAGTAGTATAGACCGCAGCGGGAGCCTCACCGGGGAGCTGTTTTTT.

This chain uses TRBV4-1 with TRBJ1-1; the match to TRBD1 covers 7 bases. CDR3 length: 15 amino acids. Looked up from germline, CDR1 is MGHRA and CDR2 is YSYEKL. V gave up 4 bases and J gave up 8 bases; unmatched junction bases: 13. The CDR3 nucleotides read TGCGCCAGCAGCCTTCAACCCGACAGGGTGCGGGAAGCTTTCTTT. It codes for CASSLQPDRVREAFF.

This clonotype was counted between two and nine times. This rearrangement joins TRBV6-2 or TRBV6-3 to TRBJ2-1; tentative D call: TRBD2 (5 bases). Germline V lookup: CDR1 MNHEY, CDR2 SVGEGT. Deletions cut 4 bases from V and 5 bases from J, with 9 bases between. The CDR3 is 13 amino acids. Here the CDR3 reads CASSSGKHNEQFF. As DNA, the CDR3 is TGTGCCAGCAGTTCGGGAAAACACAATGAGCAGTTCTTC.

A remark on this clonotype: One base away lies a much larger clone, so this may be a sequencing read error. J is TRBJ1-1 and V is TRBV4-2; D is perhaps TRBD1 (6 bases). Germline V lookup: CDR1 LGHNA, CDR2 YNFKEQ. The CDR3 is made up of 18 amino acids. The CDR3 DNA reads as TGTGCCAGCAGCCAAGATGCGGGGGGCTGGGAGATGAAGACTGAAGCTTTCTTT. Amino acid sequence: CASSQDAGGWEMKTEAFF.